The clone carrying this TCR beta chain was observed a handful of times. Mismatch with germline at one junction end may stem from a read error. Unique molecular identifiers were incorporated during preparation of the TCRbeta library. TCRdb re-called the PCR reads with MiXCR, one entry per CDR3 protein. Of some 400,000 distinct CDR3 sequences listed, around 20% are singletons. The source of the sample is a study of T-cell reconstitution after alpha-beta-depleted transplantation in children. The CDR3 runs to 11 residues. Germline V gives CDR1 SGHRS, CDR2 YFSETQ. This sequence was found in a human donor who donated a stem cell graft to a child with acute myeloid leukemia. Specimen: PBMCs from the stem cell graft donor, collected from the stem cell graft. The chain carries TRBV5-1 and TRBJ2-2; D is unresolved. The CDR3 reads CASSFAGELFF. In DNA, the CDR3 is TGTGCCAGCAGTTTTGCCGGGGAGCTGTTTTTT.